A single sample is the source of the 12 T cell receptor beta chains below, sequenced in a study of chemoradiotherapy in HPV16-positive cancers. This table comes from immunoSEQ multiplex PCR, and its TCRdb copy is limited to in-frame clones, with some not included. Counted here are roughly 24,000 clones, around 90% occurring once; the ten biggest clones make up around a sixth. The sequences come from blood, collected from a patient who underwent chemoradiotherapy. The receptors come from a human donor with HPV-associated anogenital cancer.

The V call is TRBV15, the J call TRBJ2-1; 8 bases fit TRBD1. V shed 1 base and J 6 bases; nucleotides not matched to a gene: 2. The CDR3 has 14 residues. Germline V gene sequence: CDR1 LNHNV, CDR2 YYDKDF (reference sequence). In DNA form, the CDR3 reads TGTGCCACCAGCAGAGGACAGGGGTTCAATGAGCAGTTCTTC. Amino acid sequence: CATSRGQGFNEQFF.

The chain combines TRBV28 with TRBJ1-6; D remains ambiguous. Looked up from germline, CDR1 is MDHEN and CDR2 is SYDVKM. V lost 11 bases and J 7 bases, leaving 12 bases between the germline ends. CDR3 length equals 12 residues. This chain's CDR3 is CAGGDRNSPLHF. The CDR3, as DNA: TGTGCCGGTGGGGATCGGAATTCACCCCTCCACTTT.

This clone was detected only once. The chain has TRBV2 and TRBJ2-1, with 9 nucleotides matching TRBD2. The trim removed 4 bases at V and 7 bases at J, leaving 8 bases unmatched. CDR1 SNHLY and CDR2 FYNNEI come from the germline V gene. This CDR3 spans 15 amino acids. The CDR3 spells CASSARSSGANEQFF. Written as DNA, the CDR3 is TGTGCCAGCAGTGCTCGGTCTAGCGGGGCAAATGAGCAGTTCTTC.

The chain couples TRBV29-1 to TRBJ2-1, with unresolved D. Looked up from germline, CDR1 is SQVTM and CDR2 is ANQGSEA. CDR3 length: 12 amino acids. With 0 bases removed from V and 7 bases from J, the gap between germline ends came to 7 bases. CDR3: CSVEDPGNEQFF. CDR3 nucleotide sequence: TGCAGCGTTGAAGATCCGGGTAATGAGCAGTTCTTC.

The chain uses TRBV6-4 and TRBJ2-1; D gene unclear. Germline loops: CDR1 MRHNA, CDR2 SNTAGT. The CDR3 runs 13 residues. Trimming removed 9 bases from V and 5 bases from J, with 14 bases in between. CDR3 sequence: CARRPVPDNEQFF. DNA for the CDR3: TGTGCCAGACGCCCCGTACCCGACAATGAGCAGTTCTTC.

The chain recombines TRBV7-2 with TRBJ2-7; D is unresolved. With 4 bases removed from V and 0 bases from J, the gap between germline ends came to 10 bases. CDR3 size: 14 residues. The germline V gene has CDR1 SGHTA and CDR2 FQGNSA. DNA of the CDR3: TGTGCCAGCAGCTCATACTCAAGCTCCTACGAGCAGTACTTC. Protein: CASSSYSSSYEQYF.

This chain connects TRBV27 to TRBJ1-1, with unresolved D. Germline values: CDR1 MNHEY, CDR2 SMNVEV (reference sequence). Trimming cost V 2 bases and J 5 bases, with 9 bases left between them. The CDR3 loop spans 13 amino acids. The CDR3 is CASSLSPRTEAFF. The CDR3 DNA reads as TGTGCCAGCAGTTTAAGTCCCAGGACTGAAGCTTTCTTT.

CDR3 sequence: CASSPPVRGRVTGEAFF. In nucleotides, the CDR3 is TGTGCCAGCAGCCCCCCCGTCCGGGGGCGGGTAACAGGGGAAGCTTTCTTT. V usage is TRBV7-9 and J usage is TRBJ1-1, with D possibly matching TRBD1 (6 bases). This CDR3 region has 17 residues. The germline gives CDR1 SEHNR, CDR2 FQNEAQ (reference sequence). V lost 5 bases and J lost 8, with 27 bases in between.

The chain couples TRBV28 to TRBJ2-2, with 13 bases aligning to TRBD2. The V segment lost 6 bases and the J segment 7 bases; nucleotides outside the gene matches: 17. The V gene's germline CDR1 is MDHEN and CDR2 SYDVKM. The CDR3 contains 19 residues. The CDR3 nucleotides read TGTGCCAGCAGGGCCTCGGGACTAGCGGGACTACAATTTAGCGGGGAGCTGTTTTTT. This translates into CASRASGLAGLQFSGELFF.

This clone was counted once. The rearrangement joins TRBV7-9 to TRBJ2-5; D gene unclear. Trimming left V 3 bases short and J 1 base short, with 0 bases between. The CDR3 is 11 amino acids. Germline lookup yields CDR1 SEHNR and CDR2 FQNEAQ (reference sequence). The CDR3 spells CASSFQETQYF. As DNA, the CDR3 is TGTGCCAGCAGCTTCCAAGAGACCCAGTACTTC.

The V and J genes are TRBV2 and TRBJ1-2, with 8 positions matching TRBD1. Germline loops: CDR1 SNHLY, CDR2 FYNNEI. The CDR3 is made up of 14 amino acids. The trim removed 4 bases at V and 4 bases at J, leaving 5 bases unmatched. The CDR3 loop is CASSVSGGGYGYTF. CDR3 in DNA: TGTGCCAGCAGTGTCTCAGGGGGCGGCTATGGCTACACCTTC.

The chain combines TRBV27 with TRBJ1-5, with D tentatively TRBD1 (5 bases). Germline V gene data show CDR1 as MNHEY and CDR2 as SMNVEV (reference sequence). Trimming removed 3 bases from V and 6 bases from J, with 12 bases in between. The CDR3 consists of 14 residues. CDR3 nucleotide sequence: TGTGCCAGCAGTTTCGCGGGGCTTGGTCAGCCCCAGCATTTT. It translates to CASSFAGLGQPQHF.